These 25 T cell receptor beta chains share one sample of origin, sequenced in a study of OX40 agonist ivuxolimab in advanced cancers. The protocol was immunoSEQ multiplex PCR, while the TCRdb copy is restricted to in-frame clones and leaves out a portion. The table lists 60,000 or so clones, approximately 86% of them singletons. Here the sequenced sample was CD4+ or CD8+ T cells sorted from blood, taken in a trial of the OX40 agonist ivuxolimab. The receptors come from an adult with an advanced solid tumor such as melanoma, head and neck, liver or kidney cancer.

J is TRBJ2-7 and V is TRBV5-6; D perhaps matches TRBD2 (5 bases). V was clipped by 1 base and J by 3 bases, with 11 bases between them. Germline assignment: CDR1 SGHDT and CDR2 YYEEEE. This CDR3 region has 14 residues. The CDR3 protein is CASSLSADFYEQYF. The DNA of the CDR3 is TGTGCCAGCAGCTTGTCTGCGGACTTCTACGAGCAGTACTTC.

This clone was seen only a few times. The chain carries TRBV29-1 and TRBJ2-7; 7 bases are a match to TRBD1. Looked up from germline, CDR1 is SQVTM and CDR2 is ANQGSEA. The length of the CDR3 is 13 residues. V shed 1 base, J shed 6 bases, and the junction held 6 bases outside the gene matches. The DNA of the CDR3 is TGCAGCGTTGAAGGACAGGGTGGCCCCGAGCAGTACTTC. Its protein product is CSVEGQGGPEQYF.

The chain has TRBV5-6 and TRBJ2-3, with a possible D match to TRBD1 (5 bases). The length of the CDR3 is 16 residues. V was clipped by 1 base and J by 6 bases, with 18 bases between them. Germline V gives CDR1 SGHDT, CDR2 YYEEEE. Written as DNA, the CDR3 is TGTGCCAGCAGCTTGCCCGCGAAGGGGAAGAGCGATACGCAGTATTTT. Its protein product is CASSLPAKGKSDTQYF.

This clone was counted a few times. This rearrangement joins TRBV7-9 to TRBJ1-1; D unresolved. Looked up from germline, CDR1 is SEHNR and CDR2 is FQNEAQ (reference sequence). V was shortened by 5 bases and J by 4 bases, with 8 bases between the two germline ends. This CDR3 is 12 amino acids long. The CDR3 nucleotides read TGTGCCAGCAGCCCCCCCGGCACTGAAGCTTTCTTT. Its translation: CASSPPGTEAFF.

The V gene is TRBV7-9, the J gene TRBJ1-1; tentative D call: TRBD1 (5 bases). Germline CDR1 is SEHNR and CDR2 is FQNEAQ (reference sequence). The CDR3 length is 14 residues. The V gene lost 5 bases and the J gene lost 5 bases, with 15 bases spanning the gap. CDR3 sequence reads: CASSPGAGRTEAFF. In DNA form, the CDR3 reads TGTGCCAGCAGCCCTGGGGCCGGGAGGACTGAAGCTTTCTTT.

By its share, this clone is medium-sized. This CDR3 reads CASSPGTSQYEQYF. CDR3 nucleotide sequence: TGTGCCAGCAGCCCTGGGACTAGTCAGTACGAGCAGTACTTC. The V and J genes are TRBV9 and TRBJ2-7; 8 nucleotides agree with TRBD2. Trimming cost V 4 bases and J 4 bases; bases outside gene matches: 7. CDR1 is SGDLS, CDR2 YYNGEE, per germline. The CDR3 is 14 residues long.

The chain links TRBV5-6 to TRBJ2-7; D possibly corresponds to TRBD1 (6 bases). The CDR3 consists of 15 residues. In germline, CDR1 is SGHDT, CDR2 YYEEEE. V gave up 0 bases and J gave up 3 bases, with 13 bases separating them. In DNA form, the CDR3 reads TGTGCCAGCAGCTTGGGGCAGGGGCTTGTCTACGAGCAGTACTTC. Its protein product is CASSLGQGLVYEQYF.

In nucleotides, the CDR3 is TGCGCCAGCAGCCAAGAGGGGGGCTACCTTCCCCAGCCCCAGCATTTT. Its translation: CASSQEGGYLPQPQHF. V usage is TRBV4-1 and J usage is TRBJ1-5; a possible D gene is TRBD1 (6 bases). The CDR3 runs to 16 residues. CDR1 and CDR2 from the germline V gene are MGHRA and YSYEKL. Trimming pared 0 bases from V and 7 bases from J, leaving 16 bases between.

The V and J genes are TRBV7-8 and TRBJ2-1; tentatively, D is TRBD2 (6 bases). Germline V gene data show CDR1 as SGHVS and CDR2 as FQNEAQ. This CDR3 spans 15 amino acids. V was pared by 1 base and J by 8 bases, with 15 bases between. CDR3 region: CASSLGVAGKDEQFF. CDR3 sequence (DNA): TGTGCCAGCAGCTTAGGGGTGGCGGGGAAAGATGAGCAGTTCTTC.

The rearrangement joins TRBV5-4 to TRBJ2-2; D is undetermined. Germline V gives CDR1 SGHNT, CDR2 YYREEE (reference sequence). Trimming left V 4 bases short and J 8 bases short, with 9 bases between. This CDR3 is built from 12 residues. CDR3 nucleotides: TGTGCCAGCAGCCTCGTGGGGGGGGAGCTGTTTTTT. Its protein product is CASSLVGGELFF.

The gene calls are TRBV7-9 and TRBJ1-4, with TRBD1 matching 10 bases. The CDR3 contains 17 residues. V shed 4 bases, J shed 3 bases, and the junction held 8 bases outside the gene matches. Germline V gives CDR1 SEHNR, CDR2 FQNEAQ (reference sequence). CDR3 loop: CASSSGTGEFSNEKLFF. CDR3 in DNA: TGTGCCAGCAGCTCGGGGACAGGGGAGTTTTCTAATGAAAAACTGTTTTTT.

This clone was recorded only once. V usage is TRBV18 and J usage is TRBJ2-7; D remains ambiguous. Germline lookup yields CDR1 KGHSH and CDR2 LQKENI. V was clipped by 3 bases and J by 3 bases, with 9 bases between them. The CDR3 has 13 amino acids. CDR3 loop: CASSPPLFYEQYF. Written as DNA, the CDR3 is TGTGCCAGCTCACCGCCGTTATTCTACGAGCAGTACTTC.

This clone was recorded only once. The chain has TRBV14 and TRBJ2-7, with 7 bases matching TRBD1. V was clipped by 3 bases and J by 0 bases; unmatched bases: 2. Looked up from germline, CDR1 is SGHDN and CDR2 is FVKESK. This CDR3 contains 14 residues. CDR3 coding DNA: TGTGCCAGCAGCCAGACAGGGTTCTCCTACGAGCAGTACTTC. Protein: CASSQTGFSYEQYF.

The rearrangement joins TRBV10-2 to TRBJ2-5; D perhaps matches TRBD2 (5 bases). The CDR3 runs to 18 residues. V lost 1 base, J lost 1 base, and 19 bases lay in between. Germline-derived CDR1 and CDR2 are WSHSY and SAAADI. CDR3 DNA sequence: TGCGCCAGCAGTGAGTTCTCGGACTCCCCCGAGGGCCAAGAGACCCAGTACTTC. Protein product: CASSEFSDSPEGQETQYF.

V gene TRBV11-1 combines with J gene TRBJ2-2; the match to TRBD1 covers 9 bases. This CDR3 is built from 14 residues. Germline V gene data show CDR1 as SGHAT and CDR2 as FQDESV (reference sequence). V shed 8 bases and J 1 base; nucleotides not matched to a gene: 2. The chain's CDR3 is CASVGQGNTGELFF. The CDR3 DNA is TGTGCCAGCGTGGGACAGGGGAACACCGGGGAGCTGTTTTTT.

This clone showed up just a few times. V gene TRBV6-5 combines with J gene TRBJ2-5; D may be TRBD2 (5 bases). Per germline, CDR1 MNHEY and CDR2 SVGAGI. CDR3 length: 14 residues. The germline V and J ends were trimmed by 6 bases and 5 bases, with 16 bases remaining between them. The CDR3 loop is CASSPGVSWETQYF. The CDR3 DNA reads TGTGCCAGCAGCCCCGGGGTCTCCTGGGAGACCCAGTACTTC.

This clone was found a few times. The J gene is TRBJ1-1, the V gene TRBV20-1; 7 nucleotides align to TRBD1. The CDR3 consists of 11 residues. V gave up 3 bases and J gave up 8 bases; unmatched junction bases: 3. The germline gives CDR1 DFQATT, CDR2 SNEGSKA (reference sequence). DNA for the CDR3: TGCAGTGCTAGGTTGGACAGGGAAGCTTTCTTT. It encodes CSARLDREAFF.

The chain carries TRBV18 and TRBJ1-4; no definite D call. This CDR3 has 14 amino acids. Per the germline V gene, CDR1 is KGHSH and CDR2 is LQKENI. V gave up 4 bases and J gave up 0 bases, with 6 bases separating them. DNA for the CDR3: TGTGCCAGCTCACTAGCTACAACTAATGAAAAACTGTTTTTT. Translated, it gives CASSLATTNEKLFF.

The gene calls are TRBV5-8 and TRBJ1-1; no clear D. V lost 4 bases to trimming and J lost 0 bases, with 7 bases between them. The CDR3 covers 13 residues. Per the germline V gene, CDR1 is SGHTS and CDR2 is YDEGEE. CDR3 bases: TGTGCCAGCAGCAGCTTAATGAACACTGAAGCTTTCTTT. Translating gives CASSSLMNTEAFF.

The chain carries TRBV9 and TRBJ1-1; unclear D gene. The CDR3 runs to 12 residues. V was pared by 5 bases and J by 3 bases, with 8 bases between. Per the germline V gene, CDR1 is SGDLS and CDR2 is YYNGEE. CDR3 region: CASSEQDTEAFF. Here the CDR3 DNA reads TGTGCCAGCAGTGAGCAGGACACTGAAGCTTTCTTT.

On this clone: In this CDR3 the conserved last residue, phenylalanine or tryptophan, is missing, so a read error is likely. The chain joins TRBV2 to TRBJ1-6, with 8 bases fitting TRBD1. CDR3 length: 14 residues. Per the germline V gene, CDR1 is SNHLY and CDR2 is FYNNEI. J lost 6 bases, V lost 6 bases, and 4 bases had no gene match. The CDR3 nucleotides read TGTGCCAGCAGGACAGGGGCGACTAATTCACCCCTCCACCTT. Protein: CASRTGATNSPLHL.

The chain carries TRBV9 and TRBJ1-3; D is ambiguous. The CDR3 contains 14 residues. Trimming took off 0 bases at V and 0 bases at J, with 4 bases between the two ends. Looked up from germline, CDR1 is SGDLS and CDR2 is YYNGEE. The CDR3 sequence: CASSVDNSGNTIYF. The CDR3 nucleotides are TGTGCCAGCAGCGTAGATAACTCTGGAAACACCATATATTTT.

This sequence joins TRBV9 and TRBJ2-5; D remains ambiguous. Per germline, CDR1 SGDLS and CDR2 YYNGEE. The V end was cut by 4 bases, the J end by 5 bases, with 15 bases between. The length of the CDR3 is 14 residues. The CDR3 reads CASSLGPGGETQYF. DNA of the CDR3: TGTGCCAGCAGCCTTGGACCCGGTGGGGAGACCCAGTACTTC.

DNA of the CDR3: TGTGCCAGCAGCTTAACGGGCCAGTCCCTCTATGGCTACACCTTC. Residues: CASSLTGQSLYGYTF. V usage is TRBV7-3 and J usage is TRBJ1-2; D is ambiguous. V was cut by 0 bases and J by 4 bases, with 12 bases left in between. The CDR3 has 15 residues. CDR1 is SGHTA, CDR2 FQGTGA, per germline. The complete variable domain, with remaining parts taken from reference TRBV7-3 and TRBJ1-2, reads GAGVSQTPSNKVTEKGKYVELRCDPISGHTALYWYRQSLGQGPEFLIYFQGTGAADDSGLPNDRFFAVRPEGSVSTLKIQRTERGDSAVYLCASSLTGQSLYGYTFGSGTRLTVV.

The chain employs TRBV7-9 and TRBJ1-2; TRBD1 might be the D (5 bases). The CDR3 sequence is 15 residues long. Germline values: CDR1 SEHNR, CDR2 FQNEAQ (reference sequence). With 3 bases removed from V and 4 bases from J, the gap between germline ends came to 15 bases. The CDR3 loop reads CASSLGEGNFYGYTF. CDR3 nucleotide sequence: TGTGCCAGCAGCTTGGGGGAGGGCAACTTCTATGGCTACACCTTC. The full variable domain, rest sourced from reference TRBV7-9 and TRBJ1-2, is DTGVSQNPRHKITKRGQNVTFRCDPISEHNRLYWYRQTLGQGPEFLTYFQNEAQLEKSRLLSDRFSAERPKGSFSTLEIQRTEQGDSAMYLCASSLGEGNFYGYTFGSGTRLTVV.